This T cell receptor (beta chain) derives from a study of human T cells and chemical hapten exposure (dated by TCRdb to the early 2020s). Broadly, across the study: The libraries were sequenced as a pool, and the TCR yield per sample differed mostly because of small variations in library volumes within the pool. This study followed changes in the peripheral blood TCR repertoire in vivo during primary and secondary sensitization of alopecia patients to the hapten diphenylcyclopropenone (DPC). From each blood RNA sample, both TCR alpha and TCR beta chains were sequenced. General findings and caveats noted by the study authors: Repeated subsampling changed both the strength of the expansion versus patch-test correlation and the threshold at which that correlation became significant. No change with DPC sensitization was found in the number of TCRs above 1 in 1000 frequency, and no evidence of global repertoire structure alterations was found.

Total RNA was isolated from unfractionated whole blood collected in Tempus Blood RNA tubes. About five healthy volunteers acted as controls for TCR sequencing and had blood drawn at day 0, 2 weeks and 6 weeks. This clonotype was counted many times. Its target antigen remains unknown. No much larger clone is present one base from it, and per-base qualities are unavailable. The library was produced with 5' RACE. TCRdb lists the instrument as Illumina MiSeq. During library preparation, unique molecular identifiers were attached to individual cDNA molecules so that TCRs could be counted in a quantitative, reproducible way. The paper's processing steps were these. Samples had a median of approximately 96,000 TCRs, with a range from roughly 23,224 to 700,000. V, J and CDR3 annotation of the TCR reads was performed with the Decombinator software suite. For the PS versus PT1 abundance plots, all samples were subsampled to the same number of TCRs (28,000). Expanded TCRs were defined as absent before sensitization and observed at least eight times at the 2-week time point. TCRdb reprocessed the public reads (quality trimming at Q25 with fastp, clone calling with MiXCR) and kept in-frame beta chains. Rows with a matching CDR3 protein are joined into one entry that keeps the most common DNA and genes. TCRdb, rather than the study authors, made the V and J calls. The sample records roughly 81,000 distinct CDR3 sequences, 7.7% of which are singletons. Around 2.3% of the sample goes to the ten largest clones.

The receptor's source is a male donor in good health.

The sequenced DNA: TGTGCCAGCAGTCCCCAGGGTCACAATCAGCCCCAGCATTTT. The encoded protein is CASSPQGHNQPQHF. The chain is assembled from TRBV25-1 and TRBJ1-5, and possibly TRBD1, on 5 matching bases. Including cysteine and phenylalanine, the CDR3 has 14 amino acids. CDR3 DNA is the only sequence kept; it has 42 bases, read in frame from the first base. The junction shows trimming of 5 bases on V and 3 bases on J, plus 11 bases between the germline ends. For CDR1 and CDR2, the germline V gene lists MGHDK and SYGVNS.